Judged by abundance, the clone carrying this T cell receptor beta chain is medium-sized. Its antigen is unknown. Germline V gives CDR1 MGHDK, CDR2 SYGVNS. V was trimmed by 4 bases and J by 0 bases, leaving 13 bases between them. CDR3 length: 15 residues. These data come from a study of cytomegalovirus exposure and HLA in healthy donors. Background on the study: A prior analysis found 90 million to 120 million unique TCR beta sequences from 150 million to 200 million T cells.

Findings of the study overall: TCR beta V segments were, for the most part, productive about 87% or about 30% of the time in an earlier analysis.

The PCR used 60 Vbeta and 13 Jbeta primers. Produced via immunoSEQ multiplex PCR; TCRdb's table is partial and in-frame only. The sample consists of 70,000 to 95,000 clones, about four fifths of them appearing once. The rearrangement joins TRBV25-1 to TRBJ2-7; no reliable D call. The TCR was taken from a woman younger than 30 in good health and CMV-seropositive. Sequenced sample: PBMCs. The CDR3 spells CASSVRSPDSYEQYF. The CDR3 DNA sequence: TGTGCCAGCAGTGTCCGGAGCCCGGACTCCTACGAGCAGTACTTC.